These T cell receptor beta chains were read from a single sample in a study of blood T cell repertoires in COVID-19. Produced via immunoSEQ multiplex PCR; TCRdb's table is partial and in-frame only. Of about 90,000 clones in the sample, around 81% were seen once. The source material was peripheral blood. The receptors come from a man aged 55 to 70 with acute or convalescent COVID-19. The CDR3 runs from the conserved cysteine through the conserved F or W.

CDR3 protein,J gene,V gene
CASSRRADEQFF,TRBJ2-1,TRBV11-3
CATSRTGQGRFGPQHF,TRBJ1-5,TRBV15
CSDQGNYGYTF,TRBJ1-2,TRBV29-1
CASSRTGGNTNNEQFF,TRBJ2-1,TRBV5-1
CASSLDRDRGAFF,TRBJ1-1,TRBV7-9
CASSFPTTTGVGYGYTF,TRBJ1-2,TRBV5-8
CASSLVSNTYEQYF,TRBJ2-7,TRBV7-2
CASSAGTSGAAAYNEQFF,TRBJ2-1,TRBV6-1
CASSLDRGSETQYF,TRBJ2-5,TRBV11-3
CASSVWTAPQETQYF,TRBJ2-5,TRBV25-1